This entry lists 21 T cell receptor beta chains sequenced from one sample in a study of T-cell reconstitution after alpha-beta-depleted transplantation in children. The library targeted TCRbeta and was prepared with unique molecular identifiers. TCRdb independently ran MiXCR on the PCR reads; one entry per CDR3 protein. The sample lists about 500,000 distinct CDR3 sequences, roughly 33% occurring once. This specimen was PBMCs from the stem cell graft donor, taken from the stem cell graft. These receptors all come from a human donor who donated a stem cell graft to a child with aplastic anemia.

The rearrangement links TRBV5-1 to TRBJ2-5; 9 bases are a match to TRBD1. J gave up 5 bases and V 4 bases, and 9 bases lay outside the gene matches. This CDR3 comprises 15 residues. From germline, CDR1 is SGHRS and CDR2 YFSETQ. CDR3 sequence reads: CASSATGTGQETQYF. In nucleotides, the CDR3 is TGCGCCAGCAGCGCAACCGGGACAGGGCAGGAGACCCAGTACTTC.

This clonotype was seen once. The rearrangement joins TRBV4-3 to TRBJ2-2; D might be TRBD1 (5 bases). The CDR3 length is 19 residues. The germline V gene has CDR1 LGHNA and CDR2 YSLEER. Trimming shortened V by 0 bases and J by 4 bases, and 21 bases separated the two germline ends. CDR3 in DNA: TGCGCCAGCAGCCAAGAAAGGATAAGGAGACAGAAAGCCACCGGGGAGCTGTTTTTT. Its translation: CASSQERIRRQKATGELFF.

The chain is built from TRBV6-2 or TRBV6-3 and TRBJ1-2, with D unresolved. The CDR3 is 12 amino acids. Germline V lookup: CDR1 MNHEY, CDR2 SVGEGT. V gave up 6 bases and J gave up 4 bases, with 9 bases separating them. The CDR3 region has the DNA TGTGCCAGCAGGTCACAGAGCTATGGCTACACCTTC. It yields the protein CASRSQSYGYTF.

The chain links TRBV27 to TRBJ2-7, with a weak D call TRBD2 (6 bases). Germline CDR1 and CDR2: MNHEY and SMNVEV (reference sequence). V shed 3 bases and J shed 6 bases, with 15 bases lying between them. The CDR3 sequence is 14 residues long. The CDR3 loop is CASSFGGSKGEQYF. In nucleotides, the CDR3 is TGTGCCAGCAGTTTTGGGGGGAGCAAAGGCGAGCAGTACTTC.

This clonotype turned up a few times. The chain is built from TRBV7-3 and TRBJ2-1; TRBD2 agrees at 8 bases. The CDR3 is 16 amino acids. The germline gives CDR1 SGHTA, CDR2 FQGTGA. V lost 4 bases and J lost 4; bases outside the gene matches: 9. CDR3 in DNA: TGTGCCAGCAGCTATTCAGCGGGAGTAAATTACAATGAGCAGTTCTTC. Protein: CASSYSAGVNYNEQFF.

The chain recombines TRBV18 with TRBJ2-2; D might be TRBD1 (6 bases). Trimming stripped 3 bases from V and 4 bases from J, with 9 bases between. The CDR3 is 14 amino acids. Germline V CDR1 and CDR2: KGHSH, LQKENI. The CDR3 DNA sequence: TGTGCCAGCTCACCCAGGGACACCACCGGGGAGCTGTTTTTT. It is translated as CASSPRDTTGELFF.

This clonotype was observed at least ten times. The chain joins TRBV20-1 to TRBJ2-1; 10 bases fit TRBD2. With V trimmed by 5 bases and J by 6 bases, 4 bases remained unmatched. Germline loops: CDR1 DFQATT, CDR2 SNEGSKA (reference sequence). This CDR3 region has 13 residues. CDR3 DNA: TGCAGTGCTTCTAGCGGGAGACGCAATGAGCAGTTCTTC. Translation: CSASSGRRNEQFF.

This clonotype appeared a few times. The chain joins TRBV6-1 to TRBJ2-1, with 7 bases lining up with TRBD1. CDR1 and CDR2 from the germline V gene are MNHNS and SASEGT. The trim removed 2 bases at V and 1 base at J, leaving 2 bases unmatched. This CDR3 spans 15 amino acids. DNA of the CDR3: TGTGCCAGCAGTGAACAGGGGGTGTCCTACAATGAGCAGTTCTTC. Translation: CASSEQGVSYNEQFF.

This chain links TRBV24-1 with TRBJ2-1, with no clear D. The CDR3 runs 16 residues. Germline V lookup: CDR1 KGHDR, CDR2 SFDVKD. Trimming removed 2 bases at V and 0 bases at J, with 10 bases between. The CDR3 region has the DNA TGTGCCACCAGTGATTCGGGCGCGGACTCCTACAATGAGCAGTTCTTC. It translates to CATSDSGADSYNEQFF.

This clonotype was seen a few times. J is TRBJ2-1 and V is TRBV5-1, with D perhaps matching TRBD2 (6 bases). The CDR3 contains 16 residues. V lost 4 bases to trimming and J lost 0 bases, with 14 bases between them. Per the germline V gene, CDR1 is SGHRS and CDR2 is YFSETQ. The CDR3, as DNA: TGCGCCAGCAGCCAAGACGGGAGTAACTCCTACAATGAGCAGTTCTTC. As protein: CASSQDGSNSYNEQFF.

The chain links TRBV25-1 to TRBJ1-1; D possibly corresponds to TRBD1 (5 bases). The CDR3 length is 12 residues. Germline lookup yields CDR1 MGHDK and CDR2 SYGVNS. Deletions cut 8 bases from V and 7 bases from J, with 14 bases between. This CDR3 is CASLTGLGEAFF. As DNA, the CDR3 is TGTGCCAGCCTAACAGGTCTCGGTGAAGCTTTCTTT. The complete variable domain, with remaining parts taken from reference TRBV25-1 and TRBJ1-1, reads EADIYQTPRYLVIGTGKKITLECSQTMGHDKMYWYQQDPGMELHLIHYSYGVNSTEKGDLSSESTVSRIRTEHFPLTLESARPSHTSQYLCASLTGLGEAFFGQGTRLTVV.

This clonotype occurred a few times. The J gene is TRBJ1-1, the V gene TRBV5-1; 7 bases are a match to TRBD1. This CDR3 has 15 amino acids. Germline CDR1 SGHRS, CDR2 YFSETQ. The V segment lost 4 bases and the J segment 2 bases; nucleotides outside the gene matches: 8. This CDR3 reads CASSVNRGGNTEAFF. The CDR3 DNA reads TGCGCCAGCAGCGTTAACAGGGGAGGCAACACTGAAGCTTTCTTT.

This clonotype came up a few times. The V and J genes are TRBV30 and TRBJ2-4; D not resolved. The germline gives CDR1 GTSNPN, CDR2 SVGIG (reference sequence). Trimming left V 1 base short and J 7 bases short, with 11 bases between. This CDR3 spans 13 amino acids. In DNA, the CDR3 is TGTGCCTGGAGTGGGGATAATGGGAACATTCAGTACTTC. Its protein is CAWSGDNGNIQYF.

This chain links TRBV7-2 with TRBJ1-2, with 8 positions matching TRBD1. The CDR3 has 15 amino acids. CDR1 and CDR2 (germline): SGHTA, FQGNSA. V gave up 1 base and J gave up 5 bases; unmatched junction bases: 6. The CDR3 here is CASSLGPGQVYGYTF. The CDR3 DNA is TGTGCCAGCAGCTTAGGACCGGGACAGGTGTATGGCTACACCTTC.

The chain has TRBV20-1 and TRBJ1-1; D possibly corresponds to TRBD1 (6 bases). The length of the CDR3 is 14 residues. V lost 0 bases and J lost 4, with 12 bases in between. CDR1 is DFQATT, CDR2 SNEGSKA, per germline (reference sequence). The DNA for the CDR3 is TGCAGTGCTAGAGATAAACAGGGCGTCACTGAAGCTTTCTTT. Its translation: CSARDKQGVTEAFF.

This rearrangement joins TRBV21-1 to TRBJ2-7; the DNA was not used to check the table's D call, TRBD2. TRBV21-1 is shown as a pseudogene. This CDR3 spans 16 amino acids. For the CDR3, the DNA is TGTGCCAGCAGCCAGCGGGAGGAGGGAACGTCCTACGAGCAGTACTTC. This sequence encodes CASSQREEGTSYEQYF.

The V gene is TRBV19, the J gene TRBJ1-5, with D perhaps matching TRBD1 (6 bases). V was cut by 7 bases and J by 2 bases, with 18 bases left in between. The CDR3 totals 16 residues. CDR1 and CDR2 (germline): LNHDA, SQIVND (reference sequence). CDR3 nucleotides: TGTGCCAGTACCCAACGGCGGGGGCAAGGCAATCAGCCCCAGCATTTT. Its translation is CASTQRRGQGNQPQHF. Supplemented by reference TRBV19 and TRBJ1-5, the full variable domain reads DGGITQSPKYLFRKEGQNVTLSCEQNLNHDAMYWYRQDPGQGLRLIYYSQIVNDFQKGDIAEGYSVSREKKESFPLTVTSAQKNPTAFYLCASTQRRGQGNQPQHFGDGTRLSIL.

The chain employs TRBV7-9 and TRBJ2-1, with D possibly TRBD2 on 5 matching bases. V lost 1 base, J lost 12 bases, and 10 bases lay in between. This CDR3 has 12 amino acids. Germline CDR1 and CDR2: SEHNR and FQNEAQ (reference sequence). CDR3 protein: CASSLEKSGQFF. CDR3 DNA: TGTGCCAGCAGCTTAGAGAAGAGCGGGCAGTTCTTC.

The chain couples TRBV6-2 or TRBV6-3 to TRBJ2-3; 7 nucleotides agree with TRBD1. The CDR3 extends over 13 amino acids. Germline V gene sequence: CDR1 MNHEY, CDR2 SVGEGT. Trimming took 4 bases from V and 8 from J; bases not matched to a gene: 6. CDR3 residues: CASSSRQGGTQYF. Written as DNA, the CDR3 is TGTGCCAGCAGTTCAAGACAGGGTGGTACGCAGTATTTT.

The gene calls are TRBV12-3 or TRBV12-4 and TRBJ2-2, with D uncertain. This CDR3 contains 16 residues. Deletions cut 4 bases from V and 1 base from J, with 13 bases between. CDR3 nucleotides: TGTGCCAGCAGTTGGCTCCCGACTCTGAACACCGGGGAGCTGTTTTTT. Its protein product is CASSWLPTLNTGELFF.

This clonotype was recorded a few times. The V gene is TRBV9, the J gene TRBJ2-1; either TRBD1 or TRBD2 may supply D (5 bases each). The length of the CDR3 is 14 residues. Trimming removed 4 bases at V and 4 bases at J, with 12 bases between. The germline V gene encodes CDR1 SGDLS and CDR2 YYNGEE. The CDR3 sequence is CASSTRDGYNEQFF. CDR3 in DNA: TGTGCCAGCAGCACCCGGGACGGATACAATGAGCAGTTCTTC.